The 30 T cell receptor beta chains presented below share a single source sample, sequenced in a study of blood T cell repertoires in COVID-19. Measured with immunoSEQ multiplex PCR; TCRdb has only the in-frame clones, and not every one. The sample has hundreds of thousands of clones, around 89% seen once; the top ten hold around 1.1%. The material sequenced was PBMCs or T cells enriched from blood (not recorded which). These receptors came from a man aged 25-45 years who had recovered from COVID-19.

The chain links TRBV15 to TRBJ1-5; D is unclear. Germline V CDR1 and CDR2: LNHNV, YYDKDF (reference sequence). The V end lost 0 bases, the J end lost 6 bases, and 6 bases lay between the germline ends. This CDR3 has 13 residues. The CDR3 here is CATSRDWSQPQHF. CDR3 sequence (DNA): TGTGCCACCAGCAGAGATTGGAGTCAGCCCCAGCATTTT.

The chain uses TRBV27 and TRBJ1-2; 11 positions match TRBD1. The ends lost 6 bases at V and 7 bases at J; junction bases unmatched: 7. The CDR3 is 14 amino acids. Germline V gene lookup returns CDR1 MNHEY and CDR2 SMNVEV (reference sequence). The CDR3 coding sequence is TGTGCCAGCAGCCCTTCCGGGACAGGGGGTGGCTACACCTTC. This translates into CASSPSGTGGGYTF.

The chain couples TRBV5-6 to TRBJ2-2; 12 positions agree with TRBD2. The CDR3 runs to 16 residues. Trimming at V came to 4 bases and at J to 1 base, leaving 2 bases not matched to a gene. The germline gives CDR1 SGHDT, CDR2 YYEEEE. CDR3 in DNA: TGTGCCAGCAGCAGGGGACTAGCGGGGAACACCGGGGAGCTGTTTTTT. Amino acids: CASSRGLAGNTGELFF.

This sequence joins TRBV6-2 or TRBV6-3 and TRBJ2-7, with D maybe TRBD1 (5 bases). V was pared by 6 bases and J by 1 base, with 13 bases between. In germline, CDR1 is MNHEY, CDR2 SVGEGT. This CDR3 spans 14 amino acids. CDR3 loop: CASSPRAESYEQYF. In DNA, the CDR3 is TGTGCCAGCAGCCCCAGGGCCGAATCCTACGAGCAGTACTTC.

The chain recombines TRBV9 with TRBJ2-1, with 8 positions matching TRBD2. V dropped 3 bases and J dropped 4; count of bases not matched to a gene: 15. Per the germline V gene, CDR1 is SGDLS and CDR2 is YYNGEE. The CDR3 extends over 18 amino acids. CDR3 loop: CASSERPAGDPSYNEQFF. The CDR3 DNA follows: TGTGCCAGCAGCGAGCGGCCAGCGGGAGATCCCAGTTACAATGAGCAGTTCTTC.

V is TRBV28 and J is TRBJ2-7; no firm D call. This CDR3 spans 15 amino acids. Germline V gene sequence: CDR1 MDHEN, CDR2 SYDVKM. The germline V and J ends were trimmed by 5 bases and 5 bases, with 19 bases remaining between them. The CDR3: CASSRIGFRNHEQYF. CDR3 sequence (DNA): TGTGCCAGCAGTCGTATCGGGTTTCGTAACCACGAGCAGTACTTC.

In DNA form, the CDR3 reads TGTGCCAGTAGTACTCTGACAGGGAGACAAGAGACCCAGTACTTC. Protein product: CASSTLTGRQETQYF. J is TRBJ2-5 and V is TRBV19; 7 nucleotides line up with TRBD1. Losses at the gene ends were 4 bases for V and 2 bases for J; bases not matched to a gene: 7. There are 15 residues in the CDR3. CDR1 and CDR2 from the germline V gene are LNHDA and SQIVND (reference sequence).

This chain uses TRBV27 with TRBJ1-2; D may be TRBD1 (6 bases). CDR3 length: 16 residues. The V end lost 4 bases, the J end lost 4 bases, and 19 bases lay between the germline ends. Germline CDR1 is MNHEY and CDR2 is SMNVEV (reference sequence). The CDR3 sequence: CASSSLGAGAGYGYTF. The CDR3 coding sequence is TGTGCCAGCAGTTCATTAGGAGCGGGGGCAGGCTATGGCTACACCTTC.

The rearrangement joins TRBV19 to TRBJ2-2; 9 positions match TRBD2. This CDR3 has 16 residues. Germline trimming cut 6 bases from V and 4 bases from J; bases unmatched to any gene: 9. Germline V gives CDR1 LNHDA, CDR2 SQIVND (reference sequence). As DNA, the CDR3 is TGTGCCAGTAGAAACCTCCTAGCGGGAAGCACCGGGGAGCTGTTTTTT. This codes for CASRNLLAGSTGELFF.

This sequence joins TRBV1 and TRBJ1-2; no check of the table's D call, TRBD1, against the DNA was made. TRBV1 is assigned pseudogene status. The CDR3 sequence is 22 residues long. The CDR3 region has the DNA TGCACCAGCAGCCAAGATCCATATAGGGGTATACAGGGCGCGTCCGCTCAATATGGCTACACCTTC. This gives the protein CTSSQDPYRGIQGASAQYGYTF.

The chain couples TRBV5-8 to TRBJ2-1; the match to TRBD2 covers 9 bases. Germline CDR1 and CDR2: SGHTS and YDEGEE. This CDR3 contains 15 residues. The trim removed 0 bases at V and 6 bases at J, leaving 4 bases unmatched. The CDR3 here is CASSLGSGRTNEQFF. The DNA of the CDR3 is TGTGCCAGCAGCTTGGGAAGCGGGAGGACCAATGAGCAGTTCTTC.

The V call is TRBV28, the J call TRBJ1-6; possibly TRBD1 for D (5 bases). Germline values: CDR1 MDHEN, CDR2 SYDVKM. Trimming pared 5 bases from V and 4 bases from J, leaving 9 bases between. This CDR3 spans 14 amino acids. In DNA form, the CDR3 reads TGTGCCAGCAGTGGGGGGAATTATAATTCACCCCTCCACTTT. Protein sequence: CASSGGNYNSPLHF.

The chain carries TRBV28 and TRBJ2-3, with unresolved D. From germline, CDR1 is MDHEN and CDR2 SYDVKM. V lost 3 bases and J 0 bases, leaving 13 bases between the germline ends. CDR3 length equals 16 residues. The CDR3 coding sequence is TGTGCCAGCAGTTTCATCCCAGCGCACAGCACAGATACGCAGTATTTT. Translated, it gives CASSFIPAHSTDTQYF. Drawing the rest from reference TRBV28 and TRBJ2-3, the complete variable domain is DVKVTQSSRYLVKRTGEKVFLECVQDMDHENMFWYRQDPGLGLRLIYFSYDVKMKEKGDIPEGYSVSREKKERFSLILESASTNQTSMYLCASSFIPAHSTDTQYFGPGTRLTVL.

The V and J genes are TRBV12-5 and TRBJ1-1, with a weak D call TRBD1 (5 bases). Germline V CDR1 and CDR2: LGHNT, FRNRAP. The CDR3 loop spans 13 amino acids. Trimming took 6 bases from V and 1 from J, leaving 9 bases between them. CDR3 DNA sequence: TGTGCTAGTGGGCGGGACTCGAACACTGAAGCTTTCTTT. This translates into CASGRDSNTEAFF.

The rearrangement joins TRBV2 to TRBJ1-1; D unclear. The CDR3 totals 13 residues. Trimming shortened V by 2 bases and J by 1 base, and 5 bases separated the two germline ends. Germline V gene sequence: CDR1 SNHLY, CDR2 FYNNEI. The CDR3 loop is CASSEQRNTEAFF. The CDR3 DNA reads TGTGCCAGCAGTGAACAGCGGAACACTGAAGCTTTCTTT.

V and J are TRBV21-1 and TRBJ2-1; the table's TRBD2 call for D was not verified on the DNA. TRBV21-1 is marked as a pseudogene. This CDR3 region has 15 residues. CDR3: CASSSTSGTYNEQFF. The CDR3 coding sequence is TGTGCCAGCAGCAGTACTAGCGGGACTTACAATGAGCAGTTCTTC.

The chain carries TRBV7-8 and TRBJ2-1; weak D call: TRBD2 (5 bases). Germline lookup yields CDR1 SGHVS and CDR2 FQNEAQ. V lost 0 bases and J lost 0, with 9 bases in between. The CDR3 extends over 16 amino acids. The CDR3 DNA reads as TGTGCCAGCAGCTTAGCTAGCGCCAGCTCCTACAATGAGCAGTTCTTC. It codes for CASSLASASSYNEQFF.

The rearrangement joins TRBV5-1 to TRBJ2-1; D remains unclear. Trimming removed 0 bases at V and 5 bases at J, with 15 bases between. The V gene's germline CDR1 is SGHRS and CDR2 YFSETQ. This CDR3 contains 16 residues. This CDR3 is CASSLGGSEPHNEQFF. CDR3 bases: TGCGCCAGCAGCTTGGGAGGATCGGAGCCCCACAATGAGCAGTTCTTC.

The chain couples TRBV20-1 to TRBJ2-5; D gene unclear. Germline loops: CDR1 DFQATT, CDR2 SNEGSKA (reference sequence). This CDR3 has 11 residues. Trimming shortened V by 5 bases and J by 5 bases, and 9 bases separated the two germline ends. CDR3 loop: CSAWAGETQYF. The CDR3 coding sequence is TGCAGTGCTTGGGCTGGCGAGACCCAGTACTTC.

This chain joins TRBV19 and TRBJ2-7, with TRBD1 identical over 8 bases. CDR3 length: 15 residues. CDR1 is LNHDA and CDR2 is SQIVND in the germline V gene (reference sequence). V trimming: 6 bases; J trimming: 5 bases; junction bases outside the gene matches: 12. Here the CDR3 reads CASSPPRDRFHEQYF. In DNA, the CDR3 is TGTGCCAGTAGCCCACCCCGGGACAGGTTCCACGAGCAGTACTTC.

The chain joins TRBV29-1 to TRBJ2-1, with 9 bases aligning to TRBD2. The ends lost 5 bases at V and 4 bases at J; junction bases unmatched: 6. The CDR3 is made up of 14 amino acids. Germline-derived CDR1 and CDR2 are SQVTM and ANQGSEA. This CDR3 is CSVYPSGAYNEQFF. CDR3 nucleotides: TGCAGCGTTTATCCTAGCGGGGCTTACAATGAGCAGTTCTTC.

The J gene is TRBJ1-4, the V gene TRBV4-2; 7 bases align to TRBD1. Germline CDR1 and CDR2: LGHNA and YNFKEQ. V lost 0 bases to trimming and J lost 11 bases; unmatched junction nucleotides: 9. This CDR3 contains 15 residues. The CDR3 bases are TGTGCCAGCAGCCAAGACACATTACAGGGACAGAAACTGTTTTTT. Amino acid sequence: CASSQDTLQGQKLFF.

This chain connects TRBV6-2 or TRBV6-3 to TRBJ2-5, with D tentatively TRBD1 (5 bases). Looked up from germline, CDR1 is MNHEY and CDR2 is SVGEGT. V was shortened by 6 bases and J by 5 bases, with 16 bases between the two germline ends. This CDR3 has 14 amino acids. The chain's CDR3 is CASRPISKGETQYF. In DNA form, the CDR3 reads TGTGCCAGCAGACCTATCTCGAAGGGGGAGACCCAGTACTTC.

The J gene is TRBJ1-2, the V gene TRBV5-4; TRBD1 is a possible D gene (6 bases). The CDR3 has 16 residues. Germline CDR1 and CDR2: SGHNT and YYREEE (reference sequence). The V and J ends lost 4 bases and 0 bases respectively, with 16 bases between them. CDR3 nucleotides: TGTGCCAGCAGCCGGGGGGGGGACACCCCTAACTATGGCTACACCTTC. Its translation: CASSRGGDTPNYGYTF.

This rearrangement joins TRBV7-9 to TRBJ1-1; 8 bases are a match to TRBD1. With 2 bases clipped from V and 4 bases from J, the junction kept 3 bases outside the gene matches. Germline values: CDR1 SEHNR, CDR2 FQNEAQ (reference sequence). The CDR3 is made up of 14 amino acids. The CDR3 reads CASSLTGGTTEAFF. In nucleotides, the CDR3 is TGTGCCAGCAGCTTAACAGGGGGAACCACTGAAGCTTTCTTT.

The chain joins TRBV5-1 to TRBJ2-1, with 14 bases that match TRBD2. The germline V gene has CDR1 SGHRS and CDR2 YFSETQ. Unmatched junction bases numbered 8, after V lost 4 bases and J lost 2 bases. The CDR3 is 18 amino acids. CDR3 residues: CASSLGLAGGLTYNEQFF. The CDR3, as DNA: TGCGCCAGCAGCCTCGGACTAGCGGGAGGCTTGACCTACAATGAGCAGTTCTTC. The full variable domain, its missing parts supplied by reference TRBV5-1 and TRBJ2-1, is KAGVTQTPRYLIKTRGQQVTLSCSPISGHRSVSWYQQTPGQGLQFLFEYFSETQRNKGNFPGRFSGRQFSNSRSEMNVSTLELGDSALYLCASSLGLAGGLTYNEQFFGPGTRLTVL.

The V call is TRBV5-1, the J call TRBJ2-1; a possible D gene is TRBD1 (5 bases). V was clipped by 0 bases and J by 1 base, with 8 bases between them. The CDR3 runs to 15 residues. CDR1 and CDR2 (germline): SGHRS, YFSETQ. DNA of the CDR3: TGCGCCAGCAGCTTGGTACAGGAATCCTACAATGAGCAGTTCTTC. It specifies CASSLVQESYNEQFF.

The chain couples TRBV11-2 to TRBJ2-3; tentative D call: TRBD1 (5 bases). Germline CDR1 and CDR2: SGHAT and FQNNGV. V was shortened by 0 bases and J by 4 bases, with 20 bases between the two germline ends. This CDR3 is 18 amino acids long. CDR3 in amino acids: CASSLDPAGSSSPDTQYF. The CDR3 nucleotides are TGTGCCAGCAGCTTAGATCCGGCAGGGTCTAGTAGCCCAGATACGCAGTATTTT.

The chain recombines TRBV30 with TRBJ2-1, with 11 bases that match TRBD2. The CDR3 consists of 18 residues. The J segment lost 4 bases and the V segment lost 2 bases, leaving 13 bases of the junction unmatched. The germline gives CDR1 GTSNPN, CDR2 SVGIG (reference sequence). The CDR3: CAWSTPPYSGRGYNEQFF. The DNA for the CDR3 is TGTGCCTGGAGTACACCCCCCTATAGCGGGAGGGGGTACAATGAGCAGTTCTTC.

The chain has TRBV5-1 and TRBJ2-3; 7 nucleotides match TRBD1. The CDR3 length is 12 residues. Trimming at V came to 0 bases and at J to 11 bases, leaving 3 bases not matched to a gene. CDR1 and CDR2 (germline): SGHRS, YFSETQ. In nucleotides, the CDR3 is TGCGCCAGCAGCTTGGAGGACAGGAGGCAGTATTTT. It yields the protein CASSLEDRRQYF.